The subject of this entry is one T cell receptor (beta chain). What it binds is unknown. The treatment here: 15 to 20 received Ad26.COV2.S at low or high dose, single or two shots; five or six received placebo; per-sample allocation not given. Repertoires come from day 63 after the first vaccine or placebo injection. This sample is part of a study of Ad26.COV2.S vaccination and SARS-CoV-2 variants. Points from the study as a whole: The placebo group had lower spike-specific TCR breadth than the vaccine recipients did.

V was clipped by 5 bases and J by 5 bases, with 9 bases between them. The length of the CDR3 is 12 residues. Looked up from germline, CDR1 is SGHDN and CDR2 is FVKESK. Data came from immunoSEQ multiplex PCR; TCRdb stores just in-frame clones and leaves some out. This sample has about 480,000 clones; 87% occur once, and the top ten carry 13%. The chain uses TRBV14 and TRBJ2-5, with D hard to call. The source was peripheral blood, collected in a trial of Ad26.COV2.S vaccine versus placebo. This TCR came from a person between 18 and 65 years old who received the Ad26.COV2.S COVID-19 vaccine or a placebo. In DNA, the CDR3 is TGTGCCAGCAGCGCACTACGGGAGACCCAGTACTTC. This codes for CASSALRETQYF.